Listed below are T cell receptor beta chains from one sample, sequenced in a study of cytomegalovirus exposure and HLA in healthy donors. Clones were read by immunoSEQ multiplex PCR, and TCRdb kept only the in-frame ones, dropping some. The sample consists of around 200,000 clones, 70% to 90% of them appearing once. Sequencing input: PBMCs. Every receptor here comes from a woman in her twenties or thirties in good health and CMV-seronegative. Each CDR3 is given with its conserved first and last residue. D genes are given only for firm matches. Clone size is shown for a subset of rows, as once, few, many or a class of expanded clone.

v_gene	len	d_gene	abundance	j_gene	CDR3aa	CDR3nt
TRBV6-5	14	TRBD1	few	TRBJ1-2	CASTVKGAGGGYTF	TGTGCCAGCACCGTCAAAGGGGCAGGGGGTGGCTACACCTTC
TRBV4-1	13	NA	NA	TRBJ1-2	CASSQNRVSGYTF	TGCGCCAGCAGCCAAAACAGGGTTAGCGGCTACACCTTC
TRBV10-3	14	TRBD2	NA	TRBJ2-1	CAISALAEYNEQFF	TGTGCCATCAGTGCCCTAGCGGAGTACAATGAGCAGTTCTTC
TRBV5-6	13	NA	NA	TRBJ1-2	CASSFPGIYGYTF	TGTGCCAGCAGCTTTCCAGGGATCTATGGCTACACCTTC
TRBV6-5	15	TRBD2	NA	TRBJ2-1	CASRLAGGPYNEQFF	TGTGCCAGCAGATTAGCGGGAGGCCCCTACAATGAGCAGTTCTTC
TRBV27	16	NA	NA	TRBJ2-7	CASSHTLTGNSYEQYF	TGTGCCAGCAGTCACACCCTCACCGGGAACTCCTACGAGCAGTACTTC
TRBV5-4	13	NA	NA	TRBJ2-7	CASSLRDTYEQYF	TGTGCCAGCAGCTTGAGGGACACCTACGAGCAGTACTTC
TRBV28	17	NA	NA	TRBJ2-7	CASSGQTLNDLYYEQYF	TGTGCCAGCAGCGGACAAACATTAAATGACTTGTACTACGAGCAGTACTTC
TRBV6-1	13	NA	NA	TRBJ2-4	CATLGMSFAIQYF	TGTGCCACCCTCGGGATGTCCTTTGCCATTCAGTACTTC
TRBV27	15	TRBD2	NA	TRBJ2-1	CASSFDPSGVNEQFF	TGTGCCAGCAGTTTTGATCCTAGCGGGGTTAATGAGCAGTTCTTC
TRBV11-2	16	TRBD2	NA	TRBJ2-7	CASSDSGRGLKVEQYF	TGTGCCAGCAGCGACAGCGGGAGGGGTCTTAAGGTAGAGCAGTACTTC
TRBV2	16	TRBD1	once	TRBJ1-1	CASSTLRQGAGKEAFF	TGTGCCAGCAGCACCTTGCGACAGGGGGCAGGTAAAGAAGCTTTCTTT
TRBV11-2	15	NA	NA	TRBJ2-7	CASSLGSTGSYEQYF	TGTGCCAGCAGCTTAGGGTCCACAGGCTCCTACGAGCAGTACTTC
TRBV9	16	TRBD1	NA	TRBJ1-2	CASSVARTGQLPGYTF	TGTGCCAGCAGCGTAGCGAGGACAGGGCAGCTGCCTGGCTACACCTTC
TRBV4-2	15	TRBD2	once	TRBJ2-1	CASSLIAGGPDEQFF	TGTGCCAGCAGCCTGATAGCGGGGGGGCCGGATGAGCAGTTCTTC
TRBV5-4	14	NA	NA	TRBJ1-2	CASSLVGGLYGYTF	TGTGCCAGCAGCTTGGTTGGAGGGCTTTATGGCTACACCTTC
TRBV18	12	NA	NA	TRBJ1-2	CASSPTAYGYTF	TGTGCCAGCTCACCCACAGCTTATGGCTACACCTTC
TRBV4-2	19	TRBD2	once	TRBJ2-3	CASSQTSGGGGFSTDTQYF	TGTGCCAGCAGCCAAACTAGCGGGGGGGGAGGTTTTAGCACAGATACGCAGTATTTT
TRBV14	16	NA	NA	TRBJ2-1	CASSLFFGGGTHEQFF	TGTGCCAGCAGCCTTTTTTTTGGGGGGGGCACCCATGAGCAGTTCTTC
TRBV7-9	14	NA	NA	TRBJ1-5	CASSDGRSNQPQHF	TGTGCCAGCAGCGACGGGAGGAGCAATCAGCCCCAGCATTTT
TRBV7-2	14	NA	NA	TRBJ2-2	CASSFVKNTGELFF	TGTGCCAGCAGCTTTGTTAAGAACACCGGGGAGCTGTTTTTT
TRBV27	13	NA	NA	TRBJ1-1	CASSFRGGTEAFF	TGTGCCAGCAGTTTCAGGGGCGGGACTGAAGCTTTCTTT
TRBV9	17	NA	NA	TRBJ2-6	CASSARGAGTGANVLTF	TGTGCCAGCAGCGCCCGGGGGGCAGGAACCGGGGCCAACGTCCTGACTTTC
TRBV4-1	16	TRBD2	NA	TRBJ2-5	CASSQVIGGRAETQYF	TGCGCCAGCAGCCAAGTAATTGGCGGGAGGGCAGAGACCCAGTACTTC
TRBV5-1	14	TRBD1	NA	TRBJ2-7	CASSQGQGWNEQYF	TGCGCCAGCAGCCAGGGACAGGGGTGGAACGAGCAGTACTTC
TRBV7-8	15	TRBD2	NA	TRBJ2-7	CASSFSSGSSYEQYF	TGTGCCAGCAGCTTCTCTAGCGGGAGCTCCTACGAGCAGTACTTC
TRBV10-2	16	NA	NA	TRBJ1-5	CASSESDNSVNQPQHF	TGCGCCAGCAGTGAGTCAGATAACTCGGTCAATCAGCCCCAGCATTTT
TRBV9	16	NA	once	TRBJ2-1	CASSGLRGSSYNEQFF	TGTGCCAGCAGCGGACTTAGGGGAAGCTCCTACAATGAGCAGTTCTTC
TRBV28	15	NA	NA	TRBJ2-1	CASRRSGSSYNEQFF	TGTGCCAGCAGGCGTAGCGGCAGCTCCTACAATGAGCAGTTCTTC
TRBV6-1	16	NA	NA	TRBJ1-2	CASSDQNAGQNYGYTF	TGTGCCAGCAGTGACCAGAACGCTGGACAGAACTATGGCTACACCTTC
TRBV7-9	16	TRBD1	NA	TRBJ1-4	CASSPTKTGGYEKLFF	TGTGCCAGCAGCCCAACTAAGACAGGGGGCTATGAAAAACTGTTTTTT
TRBV7-9	12	NA	few	TRBJ2-2	CASSLGHGELFF	TGTGCCAGCAGCTTAGGACACGGGGAGCTGTTTTTT
TRBV7-9	15	NA	NA	TRBJ2-7	CASSLRGSSSYEQYF	TGTGCCAGCAGCTTACGAGGCTCGAGCTCCTACGAGCAGTACTTC
TRBV6-5	14	TRBD1	NA	TRBJ2-7	CASSGQGAMGEQYF	TGTGCCAGCAGTGGACAGGGCGCTATGGGCGAGCAGTACTTC
TRBV6-1	16	TRBD1	NA	TRBJ2-6	CASSEDRNTGANVLTF	TGTGCCAGCAGTGAGGACAGGAATACTGGGGCCAACGTCCTGACTTTC
TRBV9	15	TRBD1	NA	TRBJ2-7	CASSVGQGDLYEQYF	TGTGCCAGCAGCGTAGGACAGGGGGATCTTTACGAGCAGTACTTC
TRBV5-1	14	NA	NA	TRBJ2-1	CASSLNTVYNEQFF	TGCGCCAGCAGCTTGAATACAGTCTACAATGAGCAGTTCTTC
TRBV15	16	NA	once	TRBJ1-2	CATSRDRTTGSIGYTF	TGTGCCACCAGCAGAGATCGGACGACGGGAAGCATTGGCTACACCTTC
TRBV5-6	14	TRBD1	once	TRBJ2-7	CASSLRDSSYKQYF	TGTGCCAGCAGCTTACGGGACAGTTCCTACAAGCAGTACTTC
TRBV9	20	TRBD2	NA	TRBJ2-1	CASSARNPAGAPVRGNEQFF	TGTGCCAGCAGCGCGCGCAATCCGGCGGGAGCGCCAGTTAGGGGCAATGAGCAGTTCTTC
TRBV6-1	14	NA	few	TRBJ2-7	CASSEGGRLYEQYF	TGTGCCAGCAGTGAGGGGGGGCGCCTCTACGAGCAGTACTTC
TRBV5-4	15	NA	NA	TRBJ2-5	CASSSGVHPGETQYF	TGTGCCAGCAGCTCGGGGGTGCATCCGGGGGAGACCCAGTACTTC
TRBV27	11	NA	NA	TRBJ2-3	CASSFLNTQYF	TGTGCCAGCAGTTTCTTAAATACGCAGTATTTT
TRBV19	15	NA	once	TRBJ2-1	CASSKGGGSYNEQFF	TGTGCCAGTAGTAAAGGTGGAGGTTCCTACAATGAGCAGTTCTTC
TRBV18	13	TRBD2	NA	TRBJ2-1	CASSHGRANEQFF	TGTGCCAGCTCACACGGGAGGGCCAATGAGCAGTTCTTC
TRBV28	13	NA	NA	TRBJ1-1	CASGREGSTEAFF	TGTGCCAGCGGTCGGGAAGGAAGCACTGAAGCTTTCTTT
TRBV5-1	16	TRBD1	NA	TRBJ2-2	CASSKGQGWDTGELFF	TGCGCCAGCAGCAAGGGACAGGGCTGGGACACCGGGGAGCTGTTTTTT
TRBV7-2	16	NA	NA	TRBJ1-1	CASSPPRPTGNTEAFF	TGTGCCAGCAGCCCTCCCCGGCCGACAGGGAACACTGAAGCTTTCTTT
TRBV28	12	NA	NA	TRBJ1-2	CASHRGFSGYTF	TGTGCCAGCCATAGGGGGTTCTCTGGCTACACCTTC
TRBV6-5	12	NA	NA	TRBJ1-2	CASRAGEYGYTF	TGTGCCAGCAGGGCAGGGGAATATGGCTACACCTTC
TRBV28	16	NA	once	TRBJ2-1	CASSSPRGPRYNEQFF	TGTGCCAGCAGTTCCCCCAGGGGTCCCCGTTACAATGAGCAGTTCTTC
TRBV21-1	16	NA	NA	TRBJ2-7	CASSKARGGTSYEQYF	TGTGCCAGCAGCAAAGCCAGGGGAGGGACCTCCTACGAGCAGTACTTC
TRBV19	14	NA	NA	TRBJ2-5	CASSRGGIGKTQYF	TGTGCCAGTAGTAGAGGGGGTATTGGAAAGACCCAGTACTTC
TRBV6-5	13	NA	NA	TRBJ1-1	CASSYSDSTEAFF	TGTGCCAGCAGTTACAGTGACAGCACTGAAGCTTTCTTT
TRBV2	16	NA	NA	TRBJ2-1	CASGSPSVVVGNEQFF	TGTGCCAGCGGGAGTCCCTCCGTTGTGGTTGGCAATGAGCAGTTCTTC
TRBV5-1	15	NA	NA	TRBJ2-2	CASSPLGGLAGELFF	TGCGCCAGCAGCCCCCTCGGGGGTCTTGCCGGGGAGCTGTTTTTT
TRBV4-1	13	NA	once	TRBJ2-3	CASSQGGVDTQYF	TGCGCCAGCAGCCAAGGCGGGGTTGATACGCAGTATTTT